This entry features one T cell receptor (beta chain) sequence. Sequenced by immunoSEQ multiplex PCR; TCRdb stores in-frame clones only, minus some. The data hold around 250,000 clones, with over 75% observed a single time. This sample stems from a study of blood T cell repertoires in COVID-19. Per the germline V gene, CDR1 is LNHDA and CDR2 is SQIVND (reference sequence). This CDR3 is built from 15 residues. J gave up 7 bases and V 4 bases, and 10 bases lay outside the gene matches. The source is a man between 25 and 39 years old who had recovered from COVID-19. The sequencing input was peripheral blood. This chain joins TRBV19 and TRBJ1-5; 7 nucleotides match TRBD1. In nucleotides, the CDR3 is TGTGCCAGTAGTACCATTACAGGGGTCAGCCAGCCCCAGCATTTT. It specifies CASSTITGVSQPQHF.